This T cell receptor (beta chain) was observed in a study of patients and donors after allogeneic stem cell transplantation. TCRdb ran MiXCR on the RT-PCR reads and lists one entry per CDR3 protein. The sample yields approximately 210,000 distinct CDR3 sequences, 40% to 45% seen once. The CDR3 totals 15 residues. Germline lookup yields CDR1 MNHEY and CDR2 SMNVEV (reference sequence). The junction had 5 bases not matched to a gene; V was cut back by 3 bases and J by 5 bases. Sequencing used blood, either unsorted or a sorted T cell fraction (not recorded which). The J gene is TRBJ2-7, the V gene TRBV27; 12 bases fit TRBD2. This TCR was sampled from a human donor who was either an allogeneic HSCT recipient or a stem cell or donor lymphocyte infusion donor (not recorded which). It is not recorded whose cells these are; they may come from a transplant donor. The chain's CDR3 is CASSFGLAGTDEQYF. The DNA of the CDR3 is TGTGCCAGCAGTTTCGGACTAGCGGGGACCGACGAGCAGTACTTC.